The 8 T cell receptor beta chains listed next were all sequenced from one sample in a study of blood T cell repertoires in COVID-19. The protocol was immunoSEQ multiplex PCR, while the TCRdb copy is restricted to in-frame clones and leaves out a portion. Among hundreds of thousands of clones, about four fifths were seen once, and the ten largest hold more than 3%. Material: PBMCs or T cells enriched from blood (not recorded which). The receptors here all came from a woman aged 55-69 years who had recovered from COVID-19.

J is TRBJ2-7 and V is TRBV6-1, with 13 bases identical to TRBD2. V was pared by 2 bases and J by 7 bases, with 11 bases of the junction left unmatched. CDR1 is MNHNS and CDR2 is SASEGT in the germline V gene. The CDR3 has 17 amino acids. The CDR3 here is CASSETVITSGRDEQYF. The CDR3 DNA follows: TGTGCCAGCAGTGAAACAGTAATTACTAGCGGGAGGGATGAGCAGTACTTC.

J is TRBJ1-2 and V is TRBV3-1 (or the pseudogene TRBV3-2); maybe TRBD1 (5 bases). CDR1 is LGHDT and CDR2 is YNNKEL in the germline V gene (reference sequence). The CDR3 is 15 amino acids. V dropped 3 bases and J dropped 5 bases, with 16 bases sitting between them. In DNA, the CDR3 is TGTGCCAGCAGCCACTCTTCCGGGACTGGTTATGGCTACACCTTC. Its protein product is CASSHSSGTGYGYTF.

The chain employs TRBV15 and TRBJ1-4; no clear D gene. Trimming took off 2 bases at V and 7 bases at J, with 17 bases between the two ends. CDR3 length: 16 residues. Germline V gene lookup returns CDR1 LNHNV and CDR2 YYDKDF (reference sequence). The CDR3 region has the DNA TGTGCCACCAGCAGAAATCCCCGGGGAACGGGTGAAAAACTGTTTTTT. Its protein is CATSRNPRGTGEKLFF.

This clone appeared a few times. V and J are TRBV4-1 and TRBJ2-2; no clear D gene. The germline V and J ends were trimmed by 4 bases and 1 base, with 16 bases remaining between them. Germline values: CDR1 MGHRA, CDR2 YSYEKL. This CDR3 has 17 amino acids. Written as DNA, the CDR3 is TGCGCCAGCAGCCGGAATAGTGCGGTTTTGAACACCGGGGAGCTGTTTTTT. Translation: CASSRNSAVLNTGELFF.

The chain employs TRBV7-2 and TRBJ2-4; 10 nucleotides agree with TRBD2. The CDR3 covers 17 residues. Germline V lookup: CDR1 SGHTA, CDR2 FQGNSA. J gave up 3 bases and V 2 bases, and 7 bases lay outside the gene matches. The CDR3, as DNA: TGTGCCAGCAGCTTACAAGCGGGAGGGCCAGGCAAAAACATTCAGTACTTC. Amino acids: CASSLQAGGPGKNIQYF.

CDR3 in DNA: TGTGCCAGCAGCGCCGGGGGGGCCAACACAGATACGCAGTATTTT. Protein product: CASSAGGANTDTQYF. This sequence joins TRBV9 and TRBJ2-3; 8 nucleotides align to TRBD2. The V and J ends lost 3 bases and 2 bases, in that order; junction bases with no gene match: 5. The CDR3 length is 15 residues. The V gene's germline CDR1 is SGDLS and CDR2 YYNGEE.

The chain uses TRBV20-1 and TRBJ2-1; possible D gene TRBD2, 5 bases. V was trimmed by 3 bases and J by 4 bases, leaving 13 bases between them. CDR1 is DFQATT, CDR2 SNEGSKA, per germline (reference sequence). This CDR3 contains 14 residues. This CDR3 reads CSASMAGYYNEQFF. The CDR3 coding sequence is TGCAGTGCTAGTATGGCGGGTTATTACAATGAGCAGTTCTTC.

The table lists this clone with a few counts. The J gene is TRBJ1-1, the V gene TRBV9; D possibly corresponds to TRBD1 (5 bases). The CDR3 has 16 residues. Trimming left V 4 bases short and J 2 bases short, with 18 bases between. In germline, CDR1 is SGDLS, CDR2 YYNGEE. The CDR3: CASSPHSQGGNTEAFF. The CDR3 DNA reads as TGTGCCAGCAGCCCCCATAGCCAGGGAGGCAACACTGAAGCTTTCTTT.